Reported below is one T cell receptor beta chain. The table came from immunoSEQ multiplex PCR; TCRdb's copy has only in-frame clones and leaves some out. The data show 2,500,000 or so clones, around 90% seen once. The data originate from a study of shared clonotypes between healthy human individuals. CDR3 length equals 12 residues. This clonotype was obtained from a man younger than 35 in good health. Source material: naive CD4+ T cells sorted from blood. The subset denotes: CD45RA+ positively selected. This chain links TRBV21-1 with TRBJ2-5; the DNA was not compared with TRBD2, the D call given in the table. TRBV21-1 is a pseudogene locus. Written as DNA, the CDR3 is TGTGCCAGCAGCAAAGATCGAGAGACCCAGTACTTC. Amino acids: CASSKDRETQYF.